This T cell receptor (beta chain) was sequenced in a study of cytomegalovirus exposure and HLA in healthy donors. PCR primers comprised 60 Vbeta and 13 Jbeta primers. Some clones are missing from TCRdb's copy, which holds only in-frame ones; the method was immunoSEQ multiplex PCR. The top ten clones hold approximately 1.5% of a sample with 55,000 to 65,000 clones, about 83% of them seen once. Germline loops: CDR1 SGDLS, CDR2 YYNGEE. V was pared by 4 bases and J by 3 bases, with 16 bases between. The CDR3 consists of 15 residues. The sequenced sample was PBMCs. This TCR was sampled from a human donor in good health. The V and J genes are TRBV9 and TRBJ1-1; D is uncertain. In DNA, the CDR3 is TGTGCCAGCAGCCGCGGGATCCTCTCAGACACTGAAGCTTTCTTT. Translated, it gives CASSRGILSDTEAFF.